These 19 T cell receptor beta chains originate from one sample sequenced in a study of T cell responses to AZD1222 COVID-19 vaccine. Assay used: immunoSEQ multiplex PCR; TCRdb lists only in-frame clones, some missing. The sample comprises fewer than 150,000 clones, more than 85% of which are singletons, and around 5% rests with the top ten. The material sequenced was peripheral blood, taken 28 days after the second AZD1222 dose. These receptor sequences come from an adult who received the AZD1222 COVID-19 vaccine.

Concerning this clone: The same CDR3 also results from other DNA sequences found in this sample. V gene TRBV27 combines with J gene TRBJ2-2, with D uncertain. In germline, CDR1 is MNHEY, CDR2 SMNVEV (reference sequence). Trimming removed 5 bases at V and 0 bases at J, with 1 base between. The CDR3 runs 12 residues. The CDR3 sequence is CASSPNTGELFF. For the CDR3, the DNA is TGTGCCAGCAGTCCGAACACCGGGGAGCTGTTTTTT.

The chain has TRBV30 and TRBJ1-5; D call uncertain. This CDR3 comprises 14 residues. V was pared by 2 bases and J by 2 bases, with 10 bases between. Germline CDR1 is GTSNPN and CDR2 is SVGIG (reference sequence). The DNA of the CDR3 is TGTGCCTGGAGTTACGGTTGGGGCAATCAGCCCCAGCATTTT. Translated, it gives CAWSYGWGNQPQHF. The entire variable domain, with the rest obtained from reference TRBV30 and TRBJ1-5, is as follows: SQTIHQWPATLVQPVGSPLSLECTVEGTSNPNLYWYRQAAGRGLQLLFYSVGIGQISSEVPQNLSASRPQDRQFILSSKKLLLSDSGFYLCAWSYGWGNQPQHFGDGTRLSIL.

The CDR3 loop reads CASSVEGASTDTQYF. The CDR3 DNA reads TGTGCCAGCAGCGTCGAGGGGGCTAGCACAGATACGCAGTATTTT. The genes are TRBV9 and TRBJ2-3; 7 bases are shared with TRBD1. V gave up 2 bases and J gave up 0 bases; unmatched junction bases: 3. The CDR3 totals 15 residues. Germline V gives CDR1 SGDLS, CDR2 YYNGEE.

This sequence joins TRBV7-2 and TRBJ2-3; 9 nucleotides line up with TRBD2. The J segment lost 4 bases and the V segment lost 5 bases, leaving 7 bases of the junction unmatched. The CDR3 consists of 15 residues. Germline CDR1 is SGHTA and CDR2 is FQGNSA. The CDR3 loop is CASSNGLAWADTQYF. The DNA of the CDR3 is TGTGCCAGCAGCAACGGACTAGCGTGGGCAGATACGCAGTATTTT.

This sequence joins TRBV4-3 and TRBJ1-1, with unresolved D. V dropped 0 bases and J dropped 3 bases, with 11 bases sitting between them. This CDR3 region has 15 residues. Looked up from germline, CDR1 is LGHNA and CDR2 is YSLEER. Here the CDR3 DNA reads TGCGCCAGCAGCCAAGAGATAGGAAGGGACACTGAAGCTTTCTTT. The encoded protein is CASSQEIGRDTEAFF.

The chain links TRBV25-1 to TRBJ2-1; D is perhaps TRBD2 (7 bases). The CDR3 extends over 13 amino acids. CDR1 is MGHDK and CDR2 is SYGVNS in the germline V gene. Trimming cost V 8 bases and J 4 bases, with 12 bases left between them. The CDR3 spells CASRGRGYNEQFF. As DNA, the CDR3 is TGTGCCAGCCGGGGGAGGGGGTACAATGAGCAGTTCTTC. Together with reference TRBV25-1 and TRBJ2-1, the CDR3 gives the full variable domain: EADIYQTPRYLVIGTGKKITLECSQTMGHDKMYWYQQDPGMELHLIHYSYGVNSTEKGDLSSESTVSRIRTEHFPLTLESARPSHTSQYLCASRGRGYNEQFFGPGTRLTVL.

V usage is TRBV4-2 and J usage is TRBJ1-5; 9 nucleotides line up with TRBD1. J lost 4 bases, V lost 1 base, and 8 bases had no gene match. The CDR3 runs 17 residues. Germline lookup yields CDR1 LGHNA and CDR2 YNFKEQ. The chain's CDR3 is CASSQARTGVRNQPQHF. Written as DNA, the CDR3 is TGTGCCAGCAGCCAAGCACGGACAGGGGTTCGGAATCAGCCCCAGCATTTT.

This sequence joins TRBV5-1 and TRBJ2-1, with 8 bases lining up with TRBD1. Germline V gives CDR1 SGHRS, CDR2 YFSETQ. There are 15 residues in the CDR3. J was trimmed by 0 bases and V by 4 bases; bases with no gene match: 3. The CDR3 region is CASSTTGGSYNEQFF. As DNA, the CDR3 is TGCGCCAGCAGCACAACAGGGGGCTCCTACAATGAGCAGTTCTTC.

The genes are TRBV6-2 or TRBV6-3 and TRBJ2-5, with TRBD1 as a possible D gene (5 bases). The V gene lost 0 bases and the J gene lost 5 bases, with 10 bases spanning the gap. The CDR3 is 14 amino acids. CDR1 is MNHEY, CDR2 SVGEGT, per germline. The CDR3 nucleotides are TGTGCCAGCAGTTACTCTCCCCAGGGTGAGACCCAGTACTTC. Protein sequence: CASSYSPQGETQYF.

V usage is TRBV27 and J usage is TRBJ2-3; the D is unclear. V shed 6 bases and J shed 2 bases, with 9 bases lying between them. Germline-derived CDR1 and CDR2 are MNHEY and SMNVEV (reference sequence). This CDR3 region has 13 residues. The CDR3 bases are TGTGCCAGCAGCTTTTTCCCCACAGATACGCAGTATTTT. Translated: CASSFFPTDTQYF.

V usage is TRBV11-3 and J usage is TRBJ2-1; the match to TRBD1 covers 9 bases. The J segment lost 2 bases and the V segment lost 8 bases, leaving 1 base of the junction unmatched. Germline assignment: CDR1 SGHNT and CDR2 YENEEA. CDR3 length equals 13 residues. For the CDR3, the DNA is TGTGCCAGCGGGACAGGGCCCTACAATGAGCAGTTCTTC. As protein: CASGTGPYNEQFF.

The chain joins TRBV4-3 to TRBJ1-3; 8 bases align to TRBD1. V lost 0 bases, J lost 7 bases, and 11 bases stayed unmatched. CDR1 LGHNA and CDR2 YSLEER come from the germline V gene. The CDR3 is 17 residues long. The CDR3 sequence: CASSQDPPGQVGNTIYF. The DNA of the CDR3 is TGCGCCAGCAGCCAAGACCCTCCGGGACAGGTTGGCAACACCATATATTTT.

This chain uses TRBV10-3 with TRBJ2-7, with D possibly TRBD1 on 5 matching bases. The germline CDR1 and CDR2 sequences are ENHRY and SYGVKD. CDR3 size: 13 residues. The V and J ends lost 6 bases and 5 bases respectively, with 14 bases between them. Here the CDR3 reads CAISLPRGDEQYF. In DNA, the CDR3 is TGTGCCATCAGCCTCCCAAGGGGCGACGAGCAGTACTTC.

The chain employs TRBV20-1 and TRBJ2-7, with D possibly TRBD1 on 5 matching bases. The germline gives CDR1 DFQATT, CDR2 SNEGSKA (reference sequence). Trimming took 3 bases from V and 3 from J, leaving 12 bases between them. CDR3 length: 13 residues. CDR3 in amino acids: CSASRGVDYEQYF. In nucleotides, the CDR3 is TGCAGTGCTAGTAGGGGTGTGGACTACGAGCAGTACTTC.

The chain is built from TRBV7-9 and TRBJ2-1; 7 bases line up with TRBD2. V lost 5 bases and J lost 3; bases outside the gene matches: 19. Germline V gene data show CDR1 as SEHNR and CDR2 as FQNEAQ (reference sequence). The CDR3 has 19 amino acids. CDR3 sequence (DNA): TGTGCCAGCAGCCCTATAGCGGGCCTTGGGTGGATTGACTACAATGAGCAGTTCTTC. Encoded protein: CASSPIAGLGWIDYNEQFF.

The chain links TRBV4-3 to TRBJ2-2; tentatively, D is TRBD1 or TRBD2 (6 bases each). V shed 5 bases and J shed 7 bases, with 17 bases lying between them. The CDR3 is made up of 15 amino acids. Per germline, CDR1 LGHNA and CDR2 YSLEER. The CDR3 reads CASSSPGDGSGELFF. DNA of the CDR3: TGCGCCAGCAGCTCGCCAGGGGACGGGAGCGGGGAGCTGTTTTTT.

This chain links TRBV6-5 with TRBJ1-2; D gene unclear. Trimming stripped 6 bases from V and 0 bases from J, with 11 bases between. The CDR3 spans 14 residues. Germline CDR1 is MNHEY and CDR2 is SVGAGI. CDR3: CASRAAQANYGYTF. CDR3 nucleotide sequence: TGTGCCAGCAGAGCCGCCCAGGCTAACTATGGCTACACCTTC.

This clone occurred once. The chain carries TRBV6-5 and TRBJ2-7, with 9 bases identical to TRBD2. V was clipped by 0 bases and J by 4 bases; unmatched bases: 4. Germline V CDR1 and CDR2: MNHEY, SVGAGI. CDR3 length: 15 amino acids. CDR3 coding DNA: TGTGCCAGCAGTTACTCCGAGCGGGAGGCTTACGAGCAGTACTTC. Residues: CASSYSEREAYEQYF.

The rearrangement joins TRBV4-1 to TRBJ1-5; no firm D call. The CDR3 consists of 15 residues. The germline V gene encodes CDR1 MGHRA and CDR2 YSYEKL. Trimming stripped 3 bases from V and 9 bases from J, with 18 bases between. CDR3 sequence: CASSHETVGVRPQHF. The CDR3 region has the DNA TGCGCCAGCAGCCACGAGACGGTAGGTGTTCGGCCCCAGCATTTT.